The 15 T cell receptor beta chains presented below share a single source sample, sequenced in a study of T cells in Graves' hyperthyroidism and ophthalmopathy. RNA transcripts gave rise to amplified TCR beta CDR3 regions. With the HTBI primer set, the TCR CDR3 went through a first round of RT-PCR. TCRdb passed the multiplex PCR reads through MiXCR, listing each CDR3 protein once. The data hold 550,000 to 700,000 distinct CDR3 sequences, with around 45% observed a single time. The source material was peripheral blood or thyroid tissue (not recorded which). The origin of the receptors is an adult woman with Graves' disease, either hyperthyroidism or ophthalmopathy (not recorded which).

The chain recombines TRBV7-2 with TRBJ2-7; D is uncertain. This CDR3 has 14 residues. Trimming took off 0 bases at V and 1 base at J, with 7 bases between the two ends. Germline V gene lookup returns CDR1 SGHTA and CDR2 FQGNSA. This chain's CDR3 is CASSLAWESYEQYF. CDR3 nucleotide sequence: TGTGCCAGCAGCTTAGCGTGGGAATCCTACGAGCAGTACTTC. The whole variable domain, remainder taken from reference TRBV7-2 and TRBJ2-7, is GAGVSQSPSNKVTEKGKDVELRCDPISGHTALYWYRQSLGQGLEFLIYFQGNSAPDKSGLPSDRFSAERTGGSVSTLTIQRTQQEDSAVYLCASSLAWESYEQYFGPGTRLTVT.

The chain is built from TRBV6-1 and TRBJ2-7; TRBD2 might be the D (6 bases). Per the germline V gene, CDR1 is MNHNS and CDR2 is SASEGT. The length of the CDR3 is 13 residues. V dropped 10 bases and J dropped 1 base, with 14 bases sitting between them. Written as DNA, the CDR3 is TGTGCCACCCAAGCCGGGACTTCCTACGAGCAGTACTTC. Translation gives CATQAGTSYEQYF.

This clonotype was found a few times. A much larger clone is a single base away; this may be a read error. The chain uses TRBV20-1 and TRBJ2-7, with D perhaps TRBD1 (6 bases). V lost 3 bases and J 6 bases, leaving 18 bases between the germline ends. The germline V gene encodes CDR1 DFQATT and CDR2 SNEGSKA (reference sequence). The CDR3 length is 14 residues. The CDR3 spells CSARIPGARGEQYF. Here the CDR3 DNA reads TGCAGTGCTAGGATTCCAGGGGCTCGGGGCGAGCAGTACTTC.

This clonotype occurred many times. The rearrangement joins TRBV7-2 to TRBJ2-6; D may be TRBD1 (5 bases). The CDR3 totals 16 residues. V gave up 5 bases and J gave up 0 bases, with 11 bases separating them. Germline V gene sequence: CDR1 SGHTA, CDR2 FQGNSA. The CDR3 DNA reads as TGTGCCAGCAGCGCATCAGGGCCCTCTGGGGCCAACGTCCTGACTTTC. It translates to CASSASGPSGANVLTF.

The chain is built from TRBV7-3 and TRBJ1-1; 9 nucleotides align to TRBD1. Losses at the gene ends were 5 bases for V and 3 bases for J; bases not matched to a gene: 4. CDR3 length equals 14 residues. Germline values: CDR1 SGHTA, CDR2 FQGTGA. CDR3 sequence reads: CASSPRDRDTEAFF. DNA for the CDR3: TGTGCCAGCAGCCCCCGGGACAGGGACACTGAAGCTTTCTTT. Full variable domain (rest looked up from reference TRBV7-3 and TRBJ1-1): GAGVSQTPSNKVTEKGKYVELRCDPISGHTALYWYRQSLGQGPEFLIYFQGTGAADDSGLPNDRFFAVRPEGSVSTLKIQRTERGDSAVYLCASSPRDRDTEAFFGQGTRLTVV.

Ten or more counts support this clonotype. The CDR3 loop is CASSPGRENTEAFF. As DNA, the CDR3 is TGTGCCAGCAGCCCGGGACGGGAGAACACTGAAGCTTTCTTT. The V gene is TRBV7-3, the J gene TRBJ1-1; TRBD1 might be the D (5 bases). The germline V gene encodes CDR1 SGHTA and CDR2 FQGTGA. Trimming removed 5 bases from V and 1 base from J, with 11 bases in between. The CDR3 is made up of 14 amino acids. The whole variable domain, remainder taken from reference TRBV7-3 and TRBJ1-1, is GAGVSQTPSNKVTEKGKYVELRCDPISGHTALYWYRQSLGQGPEFLIYFQGTGAADDSGLPNDRFFAVRPEGSVSTLKIQRTERGDSAVYLCASSPGRENTEAFFGQGTRLTVV.

This clonotype was counted ten times or more. The genes are TRBV12-3 or TRBV12-4 and TRBJ2-7; D assignment may be TRBD1 or TRBD2 (6 bases each). V was trimmed by 0 bases and J by 7 bases, leaving 16 bases between them. This CDR3 is 15 amino acids long. CDR3 coding DNA: TGTGCCAGCAGTTTAGCGAGTTGGGGGGCTCAGGAGCAGTACTTC. Its protein is CASSLASWGAQEQYF.

This clonotype was recorded many times. The chain employs TRBV5-1 and TRBJ1-5, with D hard to call. Trimming shortened V by 4 bases and J by 7 bases, and 15 bases separated the two germline ends. The CDR3 is made up of 14 amino acids. Per germline, CDR1 SGHRS and CDR2 YFSETQ. The CDR3 DNA sequence: TGCGCCAGCAGCACCCGTCCCGGCAGACAGCCCCAGCATTTT. It codes for CASSTRPGRQPQHF.

This clonotype was detected only a few times. This chain joins TRBV29-1 and TRBJ2-7, with TRBD2 identical over 10 bases. J gave up 4 bases and V 3 bases, and 3 bases lay outside the gene matches. CDR3 length: 13 residues. In germline, CDR1 is SQVTM, CDR2 ANQGSEA. CDR3 in amino acids: CSVESSGGYEQYF. In nucleotides, the CDR3 is TGCAGCGTTGAGTCTAGCGGGGGTTACGAGCAGTACTTC.

This clonotype has a count of ten or more. The chain couples TRBV28 to TRBJ1-5; D gene unclear. CDR1 and CDR2 (germline): MDHEN, SYDVKM. The length of the CDR3 is 13 residues. Trimming removed 5 bases from V and 6 bases from J, with 11 bases in between. CDR3 sequence: CASSTFGPQPQHF. The CDR3 coding sequence is TGTGCCAGCAGTACGTTCGGACCTCAGCCCCAGCATTTT.

The chain employs TRBV20-1 and TRBJ1-2; 7 positions agree with TRBD1. Germline lookup yields CDR1 DFQATT and CDR2 SNEGSKA (reference sequence). The CDR3 is 14 amino acids. J was trimmed by 4 bases and V by 4 bases; bases with no gene match: 9. CDR3 residues: CSATPGQFGYGYTF. CDR3 sequence (DNA): TGCAGTGCTACCCCGGGACAGTTCGGCTATGGCTACACCTTC.

This clonotype has ten or more counts. This chain links TRBV5-1 with TRBJ2-5, with TRBD2 matching over 12 bases. The V gene end was trimmed by 7 bases and the J gene end by 2 bases; junction bases not matched to a gene: 6. The CDR3 totals 15 residues. CDR1 is SGHRS and CDR2 is YFSETQ in the germline V gene. The CDR3 loop reads CASASSGRVQETQYF. As DNA, the CDR3 is TGCGCCAGCGCTTCTAGCGGGAGGGTTCAAGAGACCCAGTACTTC.

This chain links TRBV20-1 with TRBJ1-1; a weak D match, TRBD1 (5 bases). The CDR3 is 13 amino acids. Trimming shortened V by 0 bases and J by 3 bases, and 8 bases separated the two germline ends. Germline V gene sequence: CDR1 DFQATT, CDR2 SNEGSKA (reference sequence). CDR3 nucleotides: TGCAGTGCTAGAGATTTAGGGGACACTGAAGCTTTCTTT. It yields the protein CSARDLGDTEAFF.

This clonotype appeared many times. The J gene is TRBJ1-4, the V gene TRBV15; TRBD1 matches at 8 bases. The CDR3 consists of 17 residues. Germline V gene data show CDR1 as LNHNV and CDR2 as YYDKDF (reference sequence). Germline trimming cut 3 bases from V and 1 base from J; bases unmatched to any gene: 7. Written as DNA, the CDR3 is TGTGCCACCAGCAGTACGACAGGGGCGTTAACTAATGAAAAACTGTTTTTT. Its protein is CATSSTTGALTNEKLFF.

A word on this clonotype: A much larger clone is a single base away; this may be a read error. The chain uses TRBV12-3 or TRBV12-4 and TRBJ1-5; D is possibly TRBD1 (5 bases). Between the trimmed V and J ends, which lost 4 bases and 3 bases, there was a span of 10 bases. The CDR3 has 14 amino acids. Written as DNA, the CDR3 is TGTGCCAGCAGTTCGGGCAGGGCCAATCAGCCCCAGCATTTT. Protein sequence: CASSSGRANQPQHF.